This TCR beta chain stems from a study of blood T cell repertoires in COVID-19. Study-level background: The samples span acute and convalescent COVID-19 from the United States, Italy and Spain.

In the study's own analysis: Nucleated cell number was recorded as an estimate derived from reference gene primer amplification. Profiling relied on immunoSEQ multiplex PCR, and the TCRdb table lists in-frame clones only, not all of them. For V, J and clone size, that table is used; D and trimming come from the DNA. The table includes approximately 90,000 clones, 75% to 90% detected once. Concerning this clone: An end of the junction differs from the germline gene, which may be a read error.

The CDR3 runs 20 residues. CDR1 and CDR2 from the germline V gene are SNHLY and FYNNEI. The sequencing sample was made of peripheral blood. The source is a woman aged 80 or older with acute or convalescent COVID-19. The rearrangement joins TRBV2 to TRBJ2-4; D might be TRBD1 (5 bases). As DNA, the CDR3 is TGTGCCAGCAGTCTACCCCCCCAGATTAGTATGGGGCGAGCCAAAAACATTCAGTACTTT. The encoded protein is CASSLPPQISMGRAKNIQYF.